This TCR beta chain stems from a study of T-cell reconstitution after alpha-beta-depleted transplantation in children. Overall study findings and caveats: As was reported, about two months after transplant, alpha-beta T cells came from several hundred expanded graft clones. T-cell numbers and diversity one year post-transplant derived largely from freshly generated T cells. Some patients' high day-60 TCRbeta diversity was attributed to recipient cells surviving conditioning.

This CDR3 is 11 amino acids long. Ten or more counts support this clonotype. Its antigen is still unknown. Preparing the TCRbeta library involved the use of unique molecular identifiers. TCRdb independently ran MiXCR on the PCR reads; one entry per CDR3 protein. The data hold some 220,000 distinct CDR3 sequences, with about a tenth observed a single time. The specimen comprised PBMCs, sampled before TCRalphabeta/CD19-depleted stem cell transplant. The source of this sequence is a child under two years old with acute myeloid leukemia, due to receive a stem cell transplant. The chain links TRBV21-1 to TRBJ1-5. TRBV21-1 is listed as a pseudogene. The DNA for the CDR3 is TGTGCCAGCAGCAACAATCAGCCCCAGCATTTT. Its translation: CASSNNQPQHF.